This T cell receptor beta chain was identified during a study of T-cell memory formation after mild COVID-19. At the level of the study: Largely, the TCR clusters proved donor specific.

Losses at the gene ends were 6 bases for V and 7 bases for J; bases not matched to a gene: 8. This CDR3 contains 15 residues. From germline, CDR1 is SGHTA and CDR2 FQGNSA. Study-wide results and caveats: Mostly located in CM and EM were contracting CD4+ clones, with contracting CD8+ clones located in EMRA.

Constant-segment primers were used for 5'RACE, and the resulting TCR alpha and TCR beta cDNA libraries carried sample barcodes and UMIs. One entry per CDR3 protein, called by TCRdb with MiXCR from the 5' RACE reads. Seen here are around 450,000 distinct CDR3 sequences, around 20% observed once, and the top ten hold approximately 8.1%. This clonotype was found many times. Its antigen is not identified. The sequenced sample was PBMCs or a T cell subset sorted from them (not recorded which). The chain carries TRBV7-2 and TRBJ2-2; TRBD1 matches 10 bases. The receptor's source is an adult woman who had mild COVID-19 (a few samples of this study predate the infection). Cell type and time point are not known. CDR3: CASRSGTGAFGELFF. In DNA form, the CDR3 reads TGTGCCAGCAGGAGCGGGACAGGGGCCTTCGGGGAGCTGTTTTTT.